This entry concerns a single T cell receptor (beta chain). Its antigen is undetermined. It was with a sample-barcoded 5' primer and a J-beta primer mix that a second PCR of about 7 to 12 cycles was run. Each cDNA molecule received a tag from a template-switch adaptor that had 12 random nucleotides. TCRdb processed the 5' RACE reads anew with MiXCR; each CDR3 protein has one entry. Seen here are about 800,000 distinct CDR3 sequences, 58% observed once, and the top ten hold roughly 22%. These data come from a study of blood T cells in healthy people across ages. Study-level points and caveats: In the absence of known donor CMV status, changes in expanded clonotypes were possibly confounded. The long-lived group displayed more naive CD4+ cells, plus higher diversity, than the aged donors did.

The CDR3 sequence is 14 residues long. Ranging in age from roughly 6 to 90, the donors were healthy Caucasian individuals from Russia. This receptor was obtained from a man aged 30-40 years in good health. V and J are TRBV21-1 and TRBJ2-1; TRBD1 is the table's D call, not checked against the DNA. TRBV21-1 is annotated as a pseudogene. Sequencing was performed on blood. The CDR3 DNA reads TGTGCCAGCGGGGTGGCCCCGATATACAATGAGCAGTTCTTC. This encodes CASGVAPIYNEQFF.